These T cell receptor beta chains were read from a single sample in a study of blood T cell repertoires in COVID-19. Clones were sequenced by immunoSEQ multiplex PCR, and TCRdb holds only the in-frame ones, with some missing. The data contain 200,000 to 250,000 clones, over 75% of them singletons. The sequencing sample was made of PBMCs or T cells enriched from blood (not recorded which). The receptors come from a man aged 40-55 years who had recovered from COVID-19. The CDR3 runs from the conserved cysteine through the conserved F or W. The order of the fields is J gene, V gene, D gene, clone size, CDR3 DNA, CDR3 protein. A D gene is named only where the DNA matches it firmly. Clone size is not always given. Where it is, it says once, few, many or a class for expanded clones.

>TRBJ1-1|TRBV7-9|-|few
TGTGCCAGCAGCTTAGAGGGGATTGAGTCTGAAGCTTTCTTT
CASSLEGIESEAFF
>TRBJ2-7|TRBV2|-|-
TGTGCCAGCAGTTCCCGGGGCTCCTACGAGCAGTACTTC
CASSSRGSYEQYF
>TRBJ1-2|TRBV6-1|-|-
TGTGCCAGCAGTGAGTGGGGGCTCCACTATGGCTACACCTTC
CASSEWGLHYGYTF
>TRBJ1-3|TRBV12-3/TRBV12-4|-|-
TGTGCCAGCGACAGCTCTGGAAACACCATATATTTT
CASDSSGNTIYF
>TRBJ1-2|TRBV20-1|-|-
TGCAGTGCTAGTCACATCCTAACAGGTATCCAACTCTATGGCTACACCTTC
CSASHILTGIQLYGYTF
>TRBJ1-4|TRBV12-3/TRBV12-4|-|few
TGTGCCAGCAGTTTGAGGGAAAAACTGTTTTTT
CASSLREKLFF
>TRBJ2-1|TRBV24-1|TRBD1|-
TGTGCCACCAGTGATCCGTGGGACAGGGGGGGGAATGAGCAGTTCTTC
CATSDPWDRGGNEQFF
>TRBJ1-6|TRBV29-1|-|-
TGCAGCTATCAGAACTCCTATAATTCACCCCTCCACTTT
CSYQNSYNSPLHF
>TRBJ1-1|TRBV19|-|-
TGTGCCAGTAGTACGTCCTCAAAGGGGCGGCTGACTGAAGCTTTCTTT
CASSTSSKGRLTEAFF
>TRBJ2-6|TRBV27|-|-
TGTGCCAGCAGTTTAGGCAGCTCTGGGGCCAACGTCCTGACTTTC
CASSLGSSGANVLTF
>TRBJ2-5|TRBV5-4|TRBD1|once
TGTGCCAGCAGCCGACCCGGGACAGGGAATCAAGAGACCCAGTACTTC
CASSRPGTGNQETQYF
>TRBJ1-2|TRBV29-1|TRBD1|-
TGCAGCGCCTCCGACAGGGCCTATGGCTACACCTTC
CSASDRAYGYTF
>TRBJ2-5|TRBV5-6|-|-
TGTGCCAGCAGCTTGGCCTCGGCAGGGCGGCAAGAGACCCAGTACTTC
CASSLASAGRQETQYF
>TRBJ1-2|TRBV6-5|-|-
TGTGCCATCTTAGGACAAGGTGGTGGCTACACCTTC
CAILGQGGGYTF
>TRBJ2-2|TRBV3-1/TRBV3-2|-|once
TGTGCCAGCAGTCAAAGCTACACCGGGGAGCTGTTTTTT
CASSQSYTGELFF
>TRBJ2-1|TRBV2|-|-
TGTGCCAGCAGCTCTCGAGGGAACAATGAGCAGTTCTTC
CASSSRGNNEQFF
>TRBJ2-1|TRBV5-6|-|few
TGTGCCAGCAGCTTTAGTTACTCCTACAATGAGCAGTTCTTC
CASSFSYSYNEQFF
>TRBJ1-1|TRBV11-2|TRBD1|-
TGTGCCAGCAGCTTTGGACAGGGGAGGACTGAAGCTTTCTTT
CASSFGQGRTEAFF
>TRBJ1-2|TRBV2|TRBD1|-
TGTGCCAGCATAGACAGGGAAAACTATGGCTACACCTTC
CASIDRENYGYTF
>TRBJ1-5|TRBV18|TRBD1|-
TGTGCCAGCTCACCGGACAAGGGGGCCAATCAGCCCCAGCATTTT
CASSPDKGANQPQHF
>TRBJ1-3|TRBV19|-|-
TGTGCCAGTCGCTCGACAGGCTTCTCTGGAAACACCATATATTTT
CASRSTGFSGNTIYF
>TRBJ2-6|TRBV19|TRBD1|-
TGTGCCAGCTTGCTAACAGGGGGCGCCAACGTCCTGACTTTC
CASLLTGGANVLTF
>TRBJ1-2|TRBV27|-|-
TGTGCCAGCAGCCCAACGCCCGGGGGATATGGCTATGGCTACACCTTC
CASSPTPGGYGYGYTF
>TRBJ2-2|TRBV18|-|-
TGTGCCAGCCGACCAAACGCAGGGACGAACACCGGGGAGCTGTTTTTT
CASRPNAGTNTGELFF
>TRBJ2-3|TRBV5-1|TRBD2|-
TGCGCCAGCAGCCCGGCGGGGGGGGGCGCGACAGATACGCAGTATTTT
CASSPAGGGATDTQYF
>TRBJ1-2|TRBV5-1|-|few
TGCGCCAGCACCCCTGGCGGGGGCTTCCATGGCTACACCTTC
CASTPGGGFHGYTF
>TRBJ2-2|TRBV19|TRBD1|-
TGTGCCAGTACCCTGACAGGGTTCACCGGGGAGCTGTTTTTT
CASTLTGFTGELFF
>TRBJ2-2|TRBV7-9|-|-
TGTGCCAGCGTTGTCCCGCGGACACCAACCGGGGAGCTGTTTTTT
CASVVPRTPTGELFF
>TRBJ2-2|TRBV30|TRBD2|-
TGTGCGGGGACTAGCGGGAGCTGGACCGGGGAGCTGTTTTTT
CAGTSGSWTGELFF
>TRBJ1-2|TRBV6-6|-|-
TGTGCCACAGGGGCAGGAGATGGCTACACCTTC
CATGAGDGYTF
>TRBJ2-7|TRBV7-6|-|few
TGTGCCAGCAGCTTAGGGGCAGGGTACACCTACGAGCAGTACTTC
CASSLGAGYTYEQYF
>TRBJ1-4|TRBV27|-|-
TGTGCCAGCAGTAGCTCCTTTGCAACTAATGAAAAACTGTTTTTT
CASSSSFATNEKLFF
>TRBJ2-3|TRBV5-1|TRBD2|-
TGCGCCAGCAGCAAGCGGGAGGGCGGCACAGATACGCAGTATTTT
CASSKREGGTDTQYF
>TRBJ2-1|TRBV5-4|-|-
TGTGCCAGCAGCTTATCTGGGACTGGAGGGAATGAGCAGTTCTTC
CASSLSGTGGNEQFF
>TRBJ2-5|TRBV7-9|-|-
TGTGCCAGCAGCATTGGGGACTCCCAGTACTTC
CASSIGDSQYF
>TRBJ2-7|TRBV14|-|once
TGTGCCAGCAGCCAAGATCAAGCGACCCGGCCTTACGAGCAGTACTTC
CASSQDQATRPYEQYF
>TRBJ1-6|TRBV7-3|-|-
TGTGCCAGCAGCTTAGACAGCACTTATTCACCCCTCCACTTT
CASSLDSTYSPLHF
>TRBJ2-7|TRBV3-1/TRBV3-2|TRBD1|-
TGTGCCAGCAGCCTTCGGGTCCGACAGGGATCGGCATACGAGCAGTACTTC
CASSLRVRQGSAYEQYF
>TRBJ2-7|TRBV7-9|TRBD2|-
TGTGCCAGCAGGTTAGCGGGAGCCCCACTATACGAGCAGTACTTC
CASRLAGAPLYEQYF
>TRBJ2-7|TRBV9|-|-
TGTGCCAGCAGCTCGGGGGTCTACAGCTCCTACGAGCAGTACTTC
CASSSGVYSSYEQYF
>TRBJ1-5|TRBV28|-|-
TGTGCCACCTATGGTCCGAATCAGCCCCAGCATTTT
CATYGPNQPQHF
>TRBJ1-3|TRBV7-8|-|-
TGTGCCAGCAGCTTAGGGGGAGTCAACACCATATATTTT
CASSLGGVNTIYF
>TRBJ1-5|TRBV28|-|-
TGTGCCAGCAGGGGGGGGAGTAGCAATCAGCCCCAGCATTTT
CASRGGSSNQPQHF
>TRBJ2-1|TRBV20-1|-|-
TGCAGTGCTAGTGGTTCGACAAATGAGCAGTTCTTC
CSASGSTNEQFF
>TRBJ2-7|TRBV18|-|many
TGTGCCAGCTCCCCCGGGTCTTCACGGGAGCAGTACTTC
CASSPGSSREQYF
>TRBJ1-1|TRBV27|TRBD1|-
TGTGCCAGCAGTTTGACAGGGGGCAACACTGAAGCTTTCTTT
CASSLTGGNTEAFF
>TRBJ1-4|TRBV4-1|-|-
TGCGCCAGCAGCCAAGGCGTCGAAAAACTGTTTTTT
CASSQGVEKLFF
>TRBJ2-2|TRBV5-1|TRBD2|-
TGCGCCAGCAGCTTGGCGATTCAGGGAGGGTACACCGGGGAGCTGTTTTTT
CASSLAIQGGYTGELFF
>TRBJ1-5|TRBV21-1|-|-
TGTGCCAGCAGCCAGCTAGACGTGAAGGGAGGGTTACACGGCCAGCATTTT
CASSQLDVKGGLHGQHF
>TRBJ1-4|TRBV5-4|-|-
TGTGCCAGCAGTCTTCCAACTAATGAAAAACTGTTTTTT
CASSLPTNEKLFF
>TRBJ1-1|TRBV3-1/TRBV3-2|TRBD1|-
TGTGCCAGCAGCCAAGACCGGGGACAGGGGCCGAACACTGAAGCTTTCTTT
CASSQDRGQGPNTEAFF
>TRBJ1-3|TRBV9|-|-
TGTGCCAGCAGCGTAAAAATAGACTTCCAGGGAAGGGAAAACACCATATATTTT
CASSVKIDFQGRENTIYF
>TRBJ2-1|TRBV6-5|TRBD2|-
TGTGCCAGCAGTTCCCGTCTAGCGGGAGGAACCAATGAGCAGTTCTTC
CASSSRLAGGTNEQFF
>TRBJ2-7|TRBV2|TRBD2|-
TGTGCCAGCAGTGTCACTAGAGGGACTAGCGGGTTGTCCTACGAGCAGTACTTC
CASSVTRGTSGLSYEQYF
>TRBJ1-1|TRBV24-1|TRBD1|few
TGTGCCACCAGCGGACAGGGGAACACTGAAGCTTTCTTT
CATSGQGNTEAFF
>TRBJ1-2|TRBV6-1|-|-
TGTGCCAGCAGTGAAGATCGGACAAGGGGTTCATACTTC
CASSEDRTRGSYF
>TRBJ1-1|TRBV5-1|-|-
TGCGCCAGCAGCTCGGGCAGCCTTCCGGAGGGCGCTTTCTTT
CASSSGSLPEGAFF
>TRBJ1-1|TRBV7-8|TRBD1|-
TGTGCCAGCAGCTTATCAGGGGGTAGAACTGAAGCTTTCTTT
CASSLSGGRTEAFF
>TRBJ1-2|TRBV15|-|-
TGTGCCACCAGCAGAGAGATGGGCAGGGTATATGGCTACACCTTC
CATSREMGRVYGYTF
>TRBJ2-3|TRBV18|-|once
TGTGCCAGCTCTCAAGAGACAGATACGCAGTATTTT
CASSQETDTQYF